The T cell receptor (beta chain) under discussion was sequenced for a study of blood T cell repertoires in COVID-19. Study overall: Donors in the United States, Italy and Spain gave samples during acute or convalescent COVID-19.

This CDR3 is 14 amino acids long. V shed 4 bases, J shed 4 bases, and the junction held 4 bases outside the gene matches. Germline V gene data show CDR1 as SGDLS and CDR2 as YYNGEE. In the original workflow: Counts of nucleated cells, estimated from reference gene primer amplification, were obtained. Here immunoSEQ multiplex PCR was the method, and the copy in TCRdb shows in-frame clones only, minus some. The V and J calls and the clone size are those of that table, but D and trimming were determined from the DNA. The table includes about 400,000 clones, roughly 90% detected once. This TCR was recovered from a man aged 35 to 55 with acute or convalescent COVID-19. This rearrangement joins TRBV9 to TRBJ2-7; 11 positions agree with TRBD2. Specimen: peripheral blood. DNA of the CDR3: TGTGCCAGCAGCAAACGGACTAGCGGGTACGAGCAGTACTTC. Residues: CASSKRTSGYEQYF.